Listed below are T cell receptor beta chains from one sample, sequenced in a study of T cells in Graves' hyperthyroidism and ophthalmopathy. TCRdb used MiXCR to reprocess the multiplex PCR reads, holding one entry per CDR3 protein. The sample has about 560,000 distinct CDR3 sequences, roughly 14% seen once. Sequencing was performed on blood. The receptors derive from a woman in her twenties or thirties with Graves' hyperthyroidism. The CDR3 runs from the conserved cysteine through the conserved F or W. D genes are given only for firm matches. A clone size is listed for some rows: how often the clone was seen (once, few, many), or a class if it is expanded.

TRBD1 - TRBJ1-1 TRBV27 CASTKTRPRDRVMNTEAFF TGTGCCAGCACTAAGACCCGCCCCCGGGACAGGGTCATGAACACTGAAGCTTTCTTT
- many TRBJ2-7 TRBV27 CASSPLAEPSYEQYF TGTGCCAGCAGTCCTTTAGCGGAGCCCTCCTACGAGCAGTACTTC
TRBD2 - TRBJ2-2 TRBV5-1 CASSADTSGTNTGELFF TGCGCCAGCAGCGCAGATACTAGCGGAACGAACACCGGGGAGCTGTTTTTT
- - TRBJ2-2 TRBV3-1 CASSQNPGSTTGELFF TGTGCCAGCAGCCAAAATCCGGGAAGTACAACCGGGGAGCTGTTTTTT
- - TRBJ1-5 TRBV20-1 CSAGTGYSNQPQHF TGCAGTGCTGGGACGGGCTATAGCAATCAGCCCCAGCATTTT
- few TRBJ2-1 TRBV24-1 CATSDSGPYNEQFF TGTGCCACCAGTGATTCAGGGCCCTACAATGAGCAGTTCTTC
- many TRBJ1-1 TRBV5-1 CASSLGPNTEAFF TGTGCCAGCAGCCTCGGGCCGAACACTGAAGCTTTCTTT
- medium-sized TRBJ2-5 TRBV20-1 CSAQYQETQYF TGCAGTGCTCAGTACCAAGAGACCCAGTACTTC
TRBD1 - TRBJ2-4 TRBV5-1 CASSPGQGGAKNIQYF TGCGCCAGCAGCCCGGGACAGGGAGGGGCCAAAAACATTCAGTACTTC
- many TRBJ1-2 TRBV28 CASSPPDYGYTF TGTGCCAGCAGTCCACCCGATTATGGCTACACCTTC
- few TRBJ1-1 TRBV7-9 CASSSNLVGAYAFF TGTGCCAGCAGCTCTAATCTGGTGGGGGCGTATGCTTTCTTT
- - TRBJ2-7 TRBV20-1 CSARDSAYEQYF TGCAGTGCCAGGGACTCAGCCTACGAGCAGTACTTC
- many TRBJ2-1 TRBV7-3 CASSPNPVTASYNEQFF TGTGCCAGCAGCCCCAATCCCGTGACAGCATCCTACAATGAGCAGTTCTTC
TRBD2 many TRBJ2-7 TRBV28 CASSFTGGGSYEQYF TGTGCCAGCAGTTTTACTGGCGGGGGCTCCTACGAGCAGTACTTC
- many TRBJ2-1 TRBV7-9 CASSSGYNEQFF TGTGCCAGCAGCTCTGGCTACAATGAGCAGTTCTTC
- many TRBJ2-7 TRBV7-2 CASSPYPSDYEQYF TGTGCCAGCAGCCCCTATCCCTCAGACTACGAGCAGTACTTC
- many TRBJ2-1 TRBV7-2 CASSLGGTVQGHEQFF TGTGCCAGCAGCTTAGGGGGAACAGTACAGGGACATGAGCAGTTCTTC
- many TRBJ2-7 TRBV28 CASSFPGQVYEQYF TGTGCCAGCAGTTTCCCCGGGCAGGTATACGAGCAGTACTTC
- many TRBJ2-3 TRBV7-2 CASSLLQLEAQYF TGTGCCAGCAGCTTACTACAACTAGAGGCGCAGTATTTT
TRBD1 - TRBJ1-5 TRBV6-4 CASRAQGELSNQPQHF TGTGCCAGCAGGGCCCAGGGGGAACTTAGCAATCAGCCCCAGCATTTT
- - TRBJ1-1 TRBV9 CASSVGKGVNTEAFF TGTGCCAGCAGCGTAGGGAAGGGGGTGAACACTGAAGCTTTCTTT
- - TRBJ2-1 TRBV27 CASSTPLKYPLAYNEQFF TGTGCCAGCAGCACCCCCCTTAAGTACCCCTTAGCCTACAATGAGCAGTTCTTC
TRBD1 - TRBJ2-1 TRBV6-2/TRBV6-3 CASSTSGGNEQFF TGTGCCAGCAGTACCTCAGGGGGCAATGAGCAGTTCTTC
TRBD2 many TRBJ2-1 TRBV28 CASSFLLAGGSYNEQFF TGTGCCAGCAGTTTCCTACTAGCGGGAGGCTCCTACAATGAGCAGTTCTTC
- few TRBJ1-2 TRBV10-3 CAISEPNLGGYTF TGTGCCATCAGTGAGCCCAATTTGGGGGGCTACACCTTC
- - TRBJ2-7 TRBV20-1 CSANPPLGGPIPLEQYF TGCAGTGCTAACCCCCCGCTGGGCGGCCCCATTCCCCTCGAGCAGTACTTC
TRBD2 - TRBJ2-7 TRBV18 CASSPVARTSGDSYEQYF TGTGCCAGCTCACCAGTCGCCCGGACTAGCGGGGACTCCTACGAGCAGTACTTC
TRBD1 few TRBJ1-2 TRBV20-1 CSADRDRVYGYTF TGCAGTGCGGATCGGGACAGGGTCTATGGCTACACCTTC
TRBD2 many TRBJ2-2 TRBV24-1 CATSARTSANTGELFF TGTGCCACCAGTGCTCGGACTAGCGCAAACACCGGGGAGCTGTTTTTT
TRBD2 - TRBJ2-1 TRBV12-5 CASGLVAGFNNEQFF TGTGCTAGTGGTTTAGTAGCGGGGTTCAACAATGAGCAGTTCTTC
TRBD2 many TRBJ2-7 TRBV11-1 CASSLGRESSYEQYF TGTGCCAGCAGCTTGGGGCGGGAGAGTTCGTACGAGCAGTACTTC
- few TRBJ2-3 TRBV6-2/TRBV6-3 CASSSRLGGTDTQYF TGTGCCAGCAGCTCCCGACTAGGGGGCACAGATACGCAGTATTTT
TRBD1 - TRBJ1-1 TRBV6-1 CASLSPLGAGGGREAFF TGTGCCAGCCTTAGCCCCTTGGGGGCAGGGGGCGGTCGCGAAGCTTTCTTT
- many TRBJ1-1 TRBV18 CASSPQAGWDTEAFF TGTGCCAGCTCACCACAGGCAGGGTGGGACACTGAAGCTTTCTTT
TRBD2 once TRBJ2-5 TRBV11-1 CASSLEATSGSWRETQYF TGTGCCAGCAGCTTGGAGGCGACTAGCGGGAGCTGGAGGGAGACCCAGTACTTC
- - TRBJ2-2 TRBV4-3 CASSQVGGELFF TGCGCCAGCAGCCAAGTCGGTGGGGAGCTGTTTTTT
TRBD1 - TRBJ2-7 TRBV7-3 CASSLTGGWEQYF TGTGCCAGCAGCTTGACAGGGGGCTGGGAGCAGTACTTC
- - TRBJ1-5 TRBV6-1 CASSGGADNLNQPQHF TGTGCCAGCAGTGGGGGGGCGGACAATCTGAATCAGCCCCAGCATTTT
- many TRBJ2-5 TRBV12-3/TRBV12-4 CASSLARVGISAGETQYF TGTGCCAGCAGCCTCGCCCGTGTGGGGATATCAGCAGGAGAGACCCAGTACTTC
- few TRBJ2-1 TRBV19 CASSKATGLWSNEQFF TGTGCCAGTAGTAAGGCGACAGGCCTCTGGAGCAATGAGCAGTTCTTC
TRBD2 - TRBJ2-1 TRBV18 CASSPPGTSDYNEQSF TGTGCCAGCTCACCGCCGGGGACTAGCGACTACAATGAGCAGTCCTTC
TRBD2 few TRBJ2-7 TRBV29-1 CSVPGLADKDPYEQYF TGCAGCGTCCCGGGACTAGCGGACAAAGACCCCTACGAGCAGTACTTC
- few TRBJ2-7 TRBV6-1 CASTSMGGSVYEQYF TGTGCCAGCACGTCTATGGGGGGATCGGTCTACGAGCAGTACTTC
- many TRBJ2-5 TRBV20-1 CSASRGNSETQYF TGCAGTGCATCAAGGGGGAACTCGGAGACCCAGTACTTC
TRBD2 - TRBJ2-5 TRBV29-1 CSVGGSAEETQYF TGCAGCGTTGGCGGGAGCGCGGAAGAGACCCAGTACTTC
- many TRBJ2-5 TRBV7-6 CASSLVVGVGETQYF TGTGCCAGCAGCTTAGTAGTGGGAGTAGGAGAGACCCAGTACTTC
- few TRBJ1-3 TRBV7-6 CASSPANSGNTIYF TGTGCCAGCAGCCCTGCGAACTCTGGAAACACCATATATTTT
- many TRBJ1-2 TRBV3-1 CASSQADRPYYGYTF TGTGCCAGCAGCCAAGCCGACAGGCCTTACTATGGCTACACCTTC